These 5 T cell receptor beta chains were sequenced from one sample in a study of cytomegalovirus exposure and HLA in healthy donors. Both 60 Vbeta primers and 13 Jbeta primers went into the PCR. This table comes from immunoSEQ multiplex PCR, and its TCRdb copy is limited to in-frame clones, with some not included. This sample yields around 150,000 clones, of which approximately 88% are seen a single time; under 0.95% belongs to the top ten. The specimen sequenced was PBMCs. The source of these receptors is a woman aged 25 to 39 in good health and CMV-seronegative.

This CDR3 reads CASSPLFGGTHTDTQYF. In DNA form, the CDR3 reads TGTGCCAGCAGTCCTCTCTTCGGGGGTACCCACACAGATACGCAGTATTTT. The J gene is TRBJ2-3, the V gene TRBV27; D may be TRBD2 (6 bases). The ends were cut back, 5 bases at V and 2 bases at J, with 20 bases in the middle. Germline loops: CDR1 MNHEY, CDR2 SMNVEV (reference sequence). The CDR3 runs to 17 residues.

This rearrangement joins TRBV5-3 to TRBJ1-2; TRBD1 is a possible D gene (6 bases). TRBV5-3 falls under the ORF class, with uncertain function. The CDR3 has 15 residues. V lost 3 bases to trimming and J lost 5 bases, with 17 bases between them. In DNA, the CDR3 is TGTGCCAGAAGCTGGGAACTTGGGACAAATTATGGCTACACCTTC. This sequence encodes CARSWELGTNYGYTF.

The rearrangement links TRBV4-1 to TRBJ2-7; 7 nucleotides agree with TRBD2. The CDR3 is 17 residues long. The germline V gene has CDR1 MGHRA and CDR2 YSYEKL. V shed 3 bases, J shed 6 bases, and the junction held 17 bases outside the gene matches. The DNA for the CDR3 is TGCGCCAGCAGCCATCGAACCGGGCGGGAGAATAGAGGCGAGCAGTACTTC. This sequence encodes CASSHRTGRENRGEQYF.

This clone was picked up one time. The chain is built from TRBV9 and TRBJ1-2, with D uncertain. Germline V gene data show CDR1 as SGDLS and CDR2 as YYNGEE. CDR3 length: 14 residues. Trimming removed 5 bases from V and 2 bases from J, with 13 bases in between. The DNA of the CDR3 is TGTGCCAGCAGTCCCCGGGTTTCCAACTATGGCTACACCTTC. Translated: CASSPRVSNYGYTF.

V is TRBV5-1 and J is TRBJ1-2; TRBD1 matches 7 bases. The CDR3 spans 13 residues. Germline CDR1 and CDR2: SGHRS and YFSETQ. J lost 10 bases, V lost 4 bases, and 10 bases had no gene match. CDR3 protein: CASSNTPGQDYTF. The CDR3 DNA is TGCGCCAGCAGCAATACCCCCGGACAGGACTACACCTTC.